These T cell receptor beta chains were read from a single sample in a study of control samples from healthy donors and cancer patients. TCRdb keeps only in-frame clones here, not all; method: immunoSEQ multiplex PCR. The table has about 180,000 clones, over 85% seen once. Input material: blood. The receptors here all came from a man aged 25-45 years in good health. The CDR3 runs from the conserved cysteine through the conserved F or W. The order of the fields is clone size, V gene, J gene, CDR3 protein. Some rows mark clone size as missing; the rest say once, few, many or name a class of expanded clone.

-,TRBV6-5,TRBJ1-5,CASSPGQAQNQPQHF
-,TRBV5-6,TRBJ1-6,CASSLVSGAFYNSPLHF
-,TRBV5-4,TRBJ1-5,CASSLMGQDQPQHF
-,TRBV6-5,TRBJ2-2,CASRWREGETGELFF
-,TRBV29-1,TRBJ2-3,CSVVAGGATDTQYF
-,TRBV25-1,TRBJ2-5,CASSEWTGEETQYF
-,TRBV19,TRBJ2-7,CASRTQGLAGDEQYF
once,TRBV3-1/TRBV3-2,TRBJ2-7,CASSQGIGSSYEQYF
-,TRBV5-4,TRBJ1-3,CASSLNRGRNTIYF
-,TRBV5-1,TRBJ2-1,CASSFGTGYNEQFF
-,TRBV5-6,TRBJ1-2,CASSLGGVGGYGYTF
-,TRBV19,TRBJ1-1,CASSIGLGLNTEAFF
-,TRBV15,TRBJ1-5,CATSRDRDRGNQPQHF
-,TRBV5-4,TRBJ2-2,CASSLGLAGPSNTGELFF
-,TRBV2,TRBJ2-5,CASSEGDRGGETQYF
-,TRBV5-1,TRBJ1-1,CASSLAGYGTEAFF
once,TRBV5-4,TRBJ2-3,CASSSPTSGGAGTDTQYF
-,TRBV30,TRBJ2-5,CAWNDRGEETQYF
-,TRBV7-9,TRBJ2-7,CASSEGQKAYEQYF
once,TRBV9,TRBJ2-2,CASSTEGVAGELFF
-,TRBV4-2,TRBJ2-6,CASSQTGTAFSGANVLTF
-,TRBV28,TRBJ1-2,CASSFRFGVRNYGYTF
few,TRBV2,TRBJ1-6,CASSNPPTGVYNSPLHF
-,TRBV25-1,TRBJ2-1,CASSEAGKTRNEQFF
-,TRBV30,TRBJ1-2,CAWSRANYGYTF